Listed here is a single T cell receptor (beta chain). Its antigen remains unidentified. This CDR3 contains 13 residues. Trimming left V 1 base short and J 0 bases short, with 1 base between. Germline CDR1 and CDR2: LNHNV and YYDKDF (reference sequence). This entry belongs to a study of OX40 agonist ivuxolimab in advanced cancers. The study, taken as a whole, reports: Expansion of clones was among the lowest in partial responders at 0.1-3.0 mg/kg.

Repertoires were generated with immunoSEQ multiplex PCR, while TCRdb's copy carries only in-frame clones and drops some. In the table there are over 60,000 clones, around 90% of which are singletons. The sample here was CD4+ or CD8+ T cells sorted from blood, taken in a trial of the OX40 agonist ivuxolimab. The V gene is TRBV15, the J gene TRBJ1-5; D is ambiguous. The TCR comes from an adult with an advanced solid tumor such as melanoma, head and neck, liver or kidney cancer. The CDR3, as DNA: TGTGCCACCAGCAGAGGTAGCAATCAGCCCCAGCATTTT. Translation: CATSRGSNQPQHF.